This T cell receptor (beta chain) was recorded in a study of T cell responses to AZD1222 COVID-19 vaccine. This clone was recorded once. The antigen remains undetermined. Per germline, CDR1 LNHDA and CDR2 SQIVND (reference sequence). CDR3 length equals 15 residues. V was clipped by 3 bases and J by 3 bases, with 15 bases between them. Generated by immunoSEQ multiplex PCR, the TCRdb table keeps only in-frame clones and is missing some. The table includes about 110,000 clones, 89% detected once. General study results and limits: Following two doses of AZD1222, Spike-specific TCR breadth and depth rose. Just six AZD1222 recipients were seropositive at baseline.

The V gene is TRBV19, the J gene TRBJ2-7; D is ambiguous. The sample here was peripheral blood, taken on day 0 of MenACWY control vaccination. This TCR came from an adult in good health. CDR3: CASSIRPGQSYEQYF. In DNA, the CDR3 is TGTGCCAGTAGTATCCGCCCCGGGCAGAGCTACGAGCAGTACTTC.